Listed here are 21 T cell receptor beta chains from one sample, sequenced in a study of cytomegalovirus exposure and HLA in healthy donors. The primer mix had 60 Vbeta and 13 Jbeta primers. TCRdb keeps only in-frame clones here, not all; method: immunoSEQ multiplex PCR. The sample shows around 110,000 clones, about 74% of them seen only once. Sequencing used PBMCs. These receptors were obtained from a woman aged 35 to 49 in good health and CMV-seropositive.

The chain joins TRBV2 to TRBJ2-7; 11 bases match TRBD1. CDR1 is SNHLY, CDR2 FYNNEI, per germline. The CDR3 has 12 amino acids. Germline trimming cut 6 bases from V and 5 bases from J; bases unmatched to any gene: 0. This chain's CDR3 is CASRGQGDEQYF. CDR3 in DNA: TGTGCCAGCAGGGGACAGGGGGACGAGCAGTACTTC.

This chain links TRBV30 with TRBJ2-7, with 12 bases lining up with TRBD2. The germline V gene encodes CDR1 GTSNPN and CDR2 SVGIG (reference sequence). The V segment lost 2 bases and the J segment 5 bases; nucleotides outside the gene matches: 16. The CDR3 is made up of 18 amino acids. In nucleotides, the CDR3 is TGTGCCTGGAGTCGCTCGATTACCGGGACTAGCGGGTTCGACGAGCAGTACTTC. Translated, it gives CAWSRSITGTSGFDEQYF.

This clone was counted a few times. The J gene is TRBJ1-6, the V gene TRBV27; tentative D call: TRBD1 (6 bases). Germline CDR1 reads MNHEY; CDR2 reads SMNVEV (reference sequence). Deletions cut 7 bases from V and 9 bases from J, with 19 bases between. This CDR3 spans 15 amino acids. DNA of the CDR3: TGTGCCAGCACCCCGGGGGGGCCCGGAGGTTCACCCCTCCACTTT. Residues: CASTPGGPGGSPLHF.

The chain is built from TRBV10-3 and TRBJ2-7; D is uncertain. CDR1 is ENHRY and CDR2 is SYGVKD in the germline V gene. The CDR3 sequence is 14 residues long. Trimming stripped 3 bases from V and 4 bases from J, with 13 bases between. The CDR3 protein is CAISDVDAGYEQYF. DNA for the CDR3: TGTGCCATCAGTGATGTCGATGCAGGTTACGAGCAGTACTTC.

V and J are TRBV7-6 and TRBJ2-2, with 11 bases lining up with TRBD1. J was trimmed by 0 bases and V by 5 bases; bases with no gene match: 8. This CDR3 is built from 18 residues. Germline loops: CDR1 SGHVS, CDR2 FNYEAQ. The CDR3 DNA is TGTGCCAGCAGCGGTCGGACAGGGGGCATCCCGAACACCGGGGAGCTGTTTTTT. Protein product: CASSGRTGGIPNTGELFF.

The CDR3 spells CASSQDAQVNNEKLFF. CDR3 DNA: TGCGCCAGCAGCCAAGATGCCCAGGTGAATAATGAAAAACTGTTTTTT. The rearrangement uses TRBV4-3 and TRBJ1-4; no clear D gene. The CDR3 has 16 amino acids. CDR1 is LGHNA, CDR2 YSLEER, per germline. V lost 0 bases and J lost 4, with 12 bases in between.

This clone has a handful of counts. V and J are TRBV15 and TRBJ2-3, with D possibly being TRBD2 (7 bases). The germline CDR1 and CDR2 sequences are LNHNV and YYDKDF (reference sequence). The CDR3 covers 16 residues. V lost 1 base to trimming and J lost 3 bases, with 14 bases between them. The CDR3: CATSRGLEGGTDTQYF. The CDR3, as DNA: TGTGCCACCAGCAGAGGGCTGGAGGGGGGGACAGATACGCAGTATTTT.

The V and J genes are TRBV13 and TRBJ2-3; D ambiguous. CDR1 PRHDT and CDR2 FYEKMQ come from the germline V gene (reference sequence). Trimming removed 4 bases at V and 5 bases at J, with 7 bases between. This CDR3 spans 12 amino acids. CDR3 protein: CASSSGLDTQYF. The CDR3 DNA is TGTGCCAGCAGCTCCGGGTTAGATACGCAGTATTTT.

This chain uses TRBV4-2 with TRBJ2-7; D not resolved. Germline-derived CDR1 and CDR2 are LGHNA and YNFKEQ. V was cut by 2 bases and J by 6 bases, with 11 bases left in between. The CDR3 consists of 13 residues. CDR3 residues: CASSQSRQSEQYF. The CDR3 nucleotides are TGTGCCAGCAGCCAATCCAGACAATCCGAGCAGTACTTC.

The rearrangement uses TRBV7-2 and TRBJ2-1, with 8 bases aligning to TRBD2. Germline assignment: CDR1 SGHTA and CDR2 FQGNSA. This CDR3 comprises 15 residues. The V segment lost 5 bases and the J segment 8 bases; nucleotides outside the gene matches: 11. Written as DNA, the CDR3 is TGTGCCAGCAGCCCCTTTCCGGGGGGGCCAGATGAGCAGTTCTTC. Translated: CASSPFPGGPDEQFF.

The chain employs TRBV9 and TRBJ1-1; D not resolved. Trimming pared 0 bases from V and 1 base from J, leaving 4 bases between. Germline CDR1 and CDR2: SGDLS and YYNGEE. The CDR3 totals 13 residues. CDR3 DNA: TGTGCCAGCAGCGTAGACAGGAACACTGAAGCTTTCTTT. Translating it yields CASSVDRNTEAFF.

The chain employs TRBV29-1 and TRBJ2-4; 11 nucleotides agree with TRBD1. The CDR3 contains 15 residues. With V trimmed by 5 bases and J by 6 bases, 9 bases remained unmatched. Germline V lookup: CDR1 SQVTM, CDR2 ANQGSEA. The CDR3 nucleotides read TGCAGCGTTAAATCCGGGACAGGGGGTCCAAACATTCAGTACTTC. It encodes CSVKSGTGGPNIQYF.

The CDR3 DNA follows: TGTGCCAGTAGTGTTCAGGGGCTCAGGGGCAATCAGCCCCAGCATTTT. Amino acids: CASSVQGLRGNQPQHF. The chain links TRBV19 to TRBJ1-5; D possibly corresponds to TRBD1 (6 bases). The germline V and J ends were trimmed by 5 bases and 2 bases, with 16 bases remaining between them. Germline CDR1 reads LNHDA; CDR2 reads SQIVND (reference sequence). The CDR3 is 16 amino acids.

This chain joins TRBV7-2 and TRBJ1-2; 8 nucleotides line up with TRBD1. V was pared by 4 bases and J by 5 bases, with 6 bases of the junction left unmatched. The CDR3 runs to 14 residues. Germline V CDR1 and CDR2: SGHTA, FQGNSA. Here the CDR3 reads CASSSQTGDYGYTF. The CDR3 nucleotides are TGTGCCAGCAGCTCCCAGACAGGGGATTATGGCTACACCTTC.

V gene TRBV10-1 combines with J gene TRBJ2-2, with unresolved D. From germline, CDR1 is WNHNN and CDR2 SYGVQD (reference sequence). With 0 bases removed from V and 1 base from J, the gap between germline ends came to 9 bases. The CDR3 length is 16 residues. CDR3 nucleotides: TGCGCCAGCAGTGAGTCGTGGGCAGGGAACACCGGGGAGCTGTTTTTT. Encoded protein: CASSESWAGNTGELFF.

The chain couples TRBV10-1 to TRBJ1-2; D may be TRBD1 (6 bases). CDR3 length: 13 amino acids. V lost 3 bases and J lost 8, with 13 bases in between. Germline CDR1 reads WNHNN; CDR2 reads SYGVQD (reference sequence). Written as DNA, the CDR3 is TGCGCCAGCAGTGAAAACAGGGACCGGGGCTACACCTTC. Amino acids: CASSENRDRGYTF.

This rearrangement joins TRBV9 to TRBJ2-6; a possible D gene is TRBD2 (6 bases). CDR1 and CDR2 (germline): SGDLS, YYNGEE. V was trimmed by 0 bases and J by 2 bases, leaving 9 bases between them. CDR3 length equals 16 residues. CDR3 nucleotides: TGTGCCAGCAGCGTAGCTCCGGGGGCTGGGGCCAACGTCCTGACTTTC. This encodes CASSVAPGAGANVLTF.

This clone was detected only once. The V gene is TRBV27, the J gene TRBJ2-2; D is unresolved. The germline V gene has CDR1 MNHEY and CDR2 SMNVEV (reference sequence). CDR3 length: 15 residues. Trimming took 7 bases from V and 1 from J, leaving 13 bases between them. The CDR3 DNA is TGTGCCAGCACCTCTACCGCCGTGAACACCGGGGAGCTGTTTTTT. Translated: CASTSTAVNTGELFF.

This clone occurred once. The V call is TRBV21-1, the J call TRBJ1-2; TRBD1, as called in the table, went unchecked against the DNA. TRBV21-1 is described as a pseudogene. The CDR3 runs to 15 residues. As DNA, the CDR3 is TGTGCCAGCAGCAAATGGGGCAGGGGATACTATGGCTACACCTTC. The encoded protein is CASSKWGRGYYGYTF.

The V gene is TRBV7-8, the J gene TRBJ1-6; TRBD1 matches at 8 bases. The germline V gene encodes CDR1 SGHVS and CDR2 FQNEAQ. The CDR3 extends over 16 amino acids. J gave up 10 bases and V 2 bases, and 10 bases lay outside the gene matches. CDR3 bases: TGTGCCAGCAGCTTATTAATGGCAGGGGGCGACTCACCCCTCCACTTT. This sequence encodes CASSLLMAGGDSPLHF.

This clone was seen only a few times. V is TRBV5-1 and J is TRBJ1-1; possible D gene TRBD1, 5 bases. Germline V gives CDR1 SGHRS, CDR2 YFSETQ. CDR3 length equals 15 residues. Trimming shortened V by 0 bases and J by 5 bases, and 14 bases separated the two germline ends. The CDR3 sequence is CASSLATRGWTEAFF. CDR3 coding DNA: TGCGCCAGCAGCTTGGCCACAAGGGGCTGGACTGAAGCTTTCTTT.